This T cell receptor (beta chain) was obtained from a study of T cells in Graves' hyperthyroidism and ophthalmopathy. General study points: Blood held most thyroid clonotypes expanded above 0.001 frequency. In the analysis, a 13 V-J model separated ophthalmopathy from stable hyperthyroidism. Before onset, by a median of approximately 5.9 months, the model predicted ophthalmopathy.

The PBMCs were sourced from fresh peripheral blood (around 10 ml). Regions amplified from RNA transcripts were the TCR beta CDR3 regions. The HTBI primer set was used in a first-round RT-PCR of the TCR CDR3. TCRdb ran MiXCR on the multiplex PCR reads and lists one entry per CDR3 protein. The sample yields 500,000 or so distinct CDR3 sequences, about a sixth seen once. The table lists this clonotype with a few counts. The antigen is undetermined. This sequence originates from a woman between 18 and 29 years old with Graves' ophthalmopathy. The specimen sequenced was blood.

The CDR3 sequence is CASSQEARDTDTQYF. The CDR3 DNA is TGCGCCAGCAGCCAAGAGGCCCGAGACACAGATACGCAGTATTTT. The rearrangement links TRBV4-1 to TRBJ2-3, with D unclear. Deletions cut 0 bases from V and 2 bases from J, with 9 bases between. The V gene's germline CDR1 is MGHRA and CDR2 YSYEKL. The CDR3 contains 15 residues.